Following are 4 T cell receptor beta chains from one sample sequenced in a study of neurological immune-mediated disorders. MiXCR, applied by TCRdb to the 5' RACE reads, yields one record per CDR3 protein. The profile shows roughly 80,000 distinct CDR3 sequences, over 4.5% of them singletons. Time point denoted: longitudinal time-point 2. Sequences were obtained from PBMCs. The source of these receptors is a woman aged 55-69 years with multiple sclerosis.

This clonotype has ten or more counts. The CDR3 coding sequence is TGCAGTGCTAGAGATTGGTTGCTCGAGCAGTACTTC. The encoded protein is CSARDWLLEQYF. This chain connects TRBV20-1 to TRBJ2-7; D is unresolved. Trimming pared 0 bases from V and 6 bases from J, leaving 9 bases between. The CDR3 runs 12 residues. Looked up from germline, CDR1 is DFQATT and CDR2 is SNEGSKA (reference sequence).

There are many counts of this clonotype. This sequence joins TRBV5-1 and TRBJ1-4; a weak D match, TRBD1 (5 bases). This CDR3 comprises 14 residues. CDR1 is SGHRS and CDR2 is YFSETQ in the germline V gene. Trimming pared 4 bases from V and 11 bases from J, leaving 18 bases between. The CDR3 DNA is TGCGCCAGCAGCATCGGGACGGTGGCGGAGAAACTGTTTTTT. As protein: CASSIGTVAEKLFF.

This clonotype has a count of ten or more. The V gene is TRBV20-1, the J gene TRBJ2-1; either TRBD1 or TRBD2 may supply D (5 bases each). Trimming left V 3 bases short and J 0 bases short, with 15 bases between. The CDR3 length is 16 residues. In germline, CDR1 is DFQATT, CDR2 SNEGSKA (reference sequence). CDR3 region: CSASPLGESSYNEQFF. CDR3 nucleotides: TGCAGTGCTAGCCCTTTGGGGGAGAGCTCCTACAATGAGCAGTTCTTC.

The sample holds many counts of this clonotype. V usage is TRBV29-1 and J usage is TRBJ2-5, with D hard to call. CDR1 and CDR2 (germline): SQVTM, ANQGSEA. The CDR3 has 12 amino acids. Trimming removed 7 bases from V and 0 bases from J, with 9 bases in between. CDR3 protein: CSGGQHQETQYF. CDR3 DNA: TGCAGCGGTGGCCAGCACCAAGAGACCCAGTACTTC.